The clone carrying this T cell receptor beta chain turned up a few times. Its antigen is still unknown. Clones were sequenced by immunoSEQ multiplex PCR, and TCRdb holds only the in-frame ones, with some missing. The repertoire has about 330,000 clones, about nine tenths of them found once; the top ten carry 4.5% to 7%. V gave up 6 bases and J gave up 4 bases, with 30 bases separating them. Germline V gene data show CDR1 as SEHNR and CDR2 as FQNEAQ (reference sequence). The CDR3 is 19 residues long. The sample belongs to a study of Ad26.COV2.S vaccination and SARS-CoV-2 variants. Study-level points and caveats: Total T cell responses, in the TCR breadth and depth analyses, may have been underestimated.

The treatment was: approximately 18 received Ad26.COV2.S at low or high dose, single or two shots; 5 received placebo; per-sample allocation not given. Sampling happened 63 days after the first vaccine or placebo injection. The rearrangement joins TRBV7-9 to TRBJ1-2, with a tentative D call TRBD1 (6 bases). The sequencing used peripheral blood, collected in a trial of Ad26.COV2.S vaccine versus placebo. The TCR sequence derives from a person between 18 and 59 years old who received the Ad26.COV2.S COVID-19 vaccine or a placebo. The chain's CDR3 is CASRPNFRDIADYIYGYTF. CDR3 coding DNA: TGTGCCAGCAGGCCAAACTTCCGGGACATCGCGGATTACATCTATGGCTACACCTTC.